The rows below give T cell receptor beta chains drawn from one sample of a study of T-cell reconstitution after alpha-beta-depleted transplantation in children. One entry per CDR3 protein results from TCRdb running MiXCR on the PCR reads. The table has fewer than 700,000 distinct CDR3 sequences, approximately 13% seen once; the top ten hold approximately 2%. The specimen was PBMCs, mostly from graft donor cells, collected 360 days after TCRalphabeta/CD19-depleted stem cell transplant. These receptors came from a male patient younger than 18 who had a stem cell transplant for acute myeloid leukemia, so the T cells may come from the graft donor. CDR3s include the opening cysteine and the closing phenylalanine or tryptophan.

V gene: TRBV28
J gene: TRBJ2-5
CDR3 protein: CASSPQRELETQYF

V gene: TRBV12-3/TRBV12-4
J gene: TRBJ2-7
CDR3 protein: CASSLWQGTYEQYF

V gene: TRBV29-1
J gene: TRBJ2-5
CDR3 protein: CSVEFWETQYF

V gene: TRBV7-8
J gene: TRBJ1-3
CDR3 protein: CASSPRDFRGNTIYF

V gene: TRBV30
J gene: TRBJ2-7
CDR3 protein: CAWSVVTGSYEQYF

V gene: TRBV12-3/TRBV12-4
J gene: TRBJ2-7
CDR3 protein: CASSSGLVGYEQYF

V gene: TRBV29-1
J gene: TRBJ2-7
CDR3 protein: CSFRGGYNYEQYF

V gene: TRBV7-7
J gene: TRBJ2-1
CDR3 protein: CASSLSPGRADEQFF

V gene: TRBV9
J gene: TRBJ2-1
CDR3 protein: CASTVQLAGRDEQFF

V gene: TRBV11-2
J gene: TRBJ2-1
CDR3 protein: CASSLVSSGRVTYNEQFF

V gene: TRBV6-2/TRBV6-3
J gene: TRBJ2-1
CDR3 protein: CASSPGLLAGVYNEQFF

V gene: TRBV12-3/TRBV12-4
J gene: TRBJ2-1
CDR3 protein: CASTRAQQAQGQFF

V gene: TRBV20-1
J gene: TRBJ1-2
CDR3 protein: CSANKGPRHTF

V gene: TRBV7-9
J gene: TRBJ2-2
CDR3 protein: CASSFNRWGRTGELFF

V gene: TRBV4-2
J gene: TRBJ2-7
CDR3 protein: CASSPLSGEQYF

V gene: TRBV7-8
J gene: TRBJ2-1
CDR3 protein: CASSILGTGGNEQFF

V gene: TRBV21-1
J gene: TRBJ2-1
CDR3 protein: CAISLGRDHEQFF

V gene: TRBV12-3/TRBV12-4
J gene: TRBJ2-7
CDR3 protein: CASSPDPHRSYEQYF

V gene: TRBV4-2
J gene: TRBJ2-7
CDR3 protein: CASSHLPGNYEQYF

V gene: TRBV28
J gene: TRBJ1-1
CDR3 protein: CATTPKGWRTEAFF

V gene: TRBV28
J gene: TRBJ2-1
CDR3 protein: CASSFSGGSRYNEQFF

V gene: TRBV29-1
J gene: TRBJ1-2
CDR3 protein: CSVEGVRVGYTF

V gene: TRBV20-1
J gene: TRBJ2-2
CDR3 protein: CSAFKRFSTGELFF

V gene: TRBV29-1
J gene: TRBJ1-2
CDR3 protein: CSVPPGQGAPNYGYTF

V gene: TRBV28
J gene: TRBJ2-5
CDR3 protein: CASSLLSGTQYF

V gene: TRBV28
J gene: TRBJ2-1
CDR3 protein: CASREGGSYNEQFF

V gene: TRBV18
J gene: TRBJ2-1
CDR3 protein: CASSRNSAGVNEQFF

V gene: TRBV5-1
J gene: TRBJ2-1
CDR3 protein: CASRPEGQFF

V gene: TRBV2
J gene: TRBJ2-7
CDR3 protein: CARDRDRGLSASYEQYF

V gene: TRBV15
J gene: TRBJ2-3
CDR3 protein: CATSRGVGLGTDTQYF

V gene: TRBV5-1
J gene: TRBJ1-5
CDR3 protein: CASSLGTSSNQPQHF

V gene: TRBV18
J gene: TRBJ2-7
CDR3 protein: CASSPRDAVYASYEQYF

V gene: TRBV6-1
J gene: TRBJ1-3
CDR3 protein: CASTEPRTGQSGNTIYF

V gene: TRBV20-1
J gene: TRBJ2-7
CDR3 protein: CSARTSGITHEQYF

V gene: TRBV5-6
J gene: TRBJ1-5
CDR3 protein: CASSLARGQGSQPQHF

V gene: TRBV12-3/TRBV12-4
J gene: TRBJ2-5
CDR3 protein: CASSSTGQDQETQYF

V gene: TRBV24-1
J gene: TRBJ1-2
CDR3 protein: CATSDSGRGRGYTF

V gene: TRBV21-1
J gene: TRBJ2-7
CDR3 protein: CASSKEAGSSYEQYF

V gene: TRBV6-1
J gene: TRBJ2-7
CDR3 protein: CASTKVRVLSYEQYF

V gene: TRBV29-1
J gene: TRBJ2-3
CDR3 protein: CSVLADTQYF

V gene: TRBV20-1
J gene: TRBJ2-3
CDR3 protein: CSPRPAGGADTQYF

V gene: TRBV6-1
J gene: TRBJ2-7
CDR3 protein: CASKRGQAYEQYF

V gene: TRBV11-2
J gene: TRBJ1-1
CDR3 protein: CASSLGPRTNTEAFF

V gene: TRBV5-1
J gene: TRBJ1-1
CDR3 protein: CASSLAGNTEAFF

V gene: TRBV14
J gene: TRBJ2-3
CDR3 protein: CASSQDWPLPDTQYF

V gene: TRBV12-3/TRBV12-4
J gene: TRBJ1-2
CDR3 protein: CASGSYGYTF

V gene: TRBV7-2
J gene: TRBJ2-4
CDR3 protein: CASSGLTKNIQYF

V gene: TRBV29-1
J gene: TRBJ1-1
CDR3 protein: CSVESSLEAFF

V gene: TRBV29-1
J gene: TRBJ2-5
CDR3 protein: CSAWGGQETQYF

V gene: TRBV20-1
J gene: TRBJ2-7
CDR3 protein: CSARISGGGQQYF

V gene: TRBV29-1
J gene: TRBJ2-1
CDR3 protein: CSVGGTNNEQFF

V gene: TRBV13
J gene: TRBJ2-7
CDR3 protein: CASSLSGIQWGRDYEQYF

V gene: TRBV7-9
J gene: TRBJ2-7
CDR3 protein: CASSVQVREQYF

V gene: TRBV28
J gene: TRBJ1-3
CDR3 protein: CASRAGTGSGNTIYF

V gene: TRBV20-1
J gene: TRBJ2-7
CDR3 protein: CSAHPGLAGPLSYEQYF

V gene: TRBV9
J gene: TRBJ2-1
CDR3 protein: CASSVSGAPYNEQFF

V gene: TRBV24-1
J gene: TRBJ1-1
CDR3 protein: CATSGTGGLRTEAFF

V gene: TRBV6-5
J gene: TRBJ1-1
CDR3 protein: CASSYRSGGTEAFF

V gene: TRBV5-1
J gene: TRBJ2-3
CDR3 protein: CASSEGTSTDTQYF